Listed below are T cell receptor beta chains from one sample, sequenced in a study of blood T cell repertoires in COVID-19. This table comes from immunoSEQ multiplex PCR, and its TCRdb copy is limited to in-frame clones, with some not included. The table has over 120,000 clones, approximately 88% seen once. Sequencing was performed on peripheral blood. These receptors originate from a woman in her fifties or sixties with acute or convalescent COVID-19. Both conserved end residues are part of each CDR3. D genes are given only for firm matches. Rows give clone size only sometimes, using once, few, many, or a class for an expanded clone.

D gene | J gene | clone size | V gene | CDR3 DNA | CDR3 protein
TRBD2 | TRBJ2-3 | . | TRBV9 | TGTGCCAGCAGCGTAGTAAGCGGGGGGGCGCGAGATACGCAGTATTTT | CASSVVSGGARDTQYF
TRBD2 | TRBJ2-7 | . | TRBV4-1 | TGCGCCAGCTCTGCGCTTTTGCGGGGGGGCCACGAGCAGTACTTC | CASSALLRGGHEQYF
TRBD1 | TRBJ1-2 | . | TRBV19 | TGTGCCAGTAGTATACAGGGGGGAAACTATGGCTACACCTTC | CASSIQGGNYGYTF
TRBD2 | TRBJ2-2 | . | TRBV2 | TGTGCCAGCAGTGTAGCCGAGCGGGGGACCGGGGAGCTGTTTTTT | CASSVAERGTGELFF
TRBD1 | TRBJ2-1 | once | TRBV5-8 | TGTGCCAGCAGCTTGTGGGGCGGGACAGGGGCCTACAATGAGCAGTTCTTC | CASSLWGGTGAYNEQFF
. | TRBJ1-1 | . | TRBV7-3 | TGTGCCAGCAGCTTAACCCACTCCCCCGCTTTCTTT | CASSLTHSPAFF
. | TRBJ1-4 | . | TRBV6-6 | TGTGCCAGCAGTTACTATGGGCCTAATGAAAAACTGTTTTTT | CASSYYGPNEKLFF
. | TRBJ2-1 | . | TRBV6-2/TRBV6-3 | TGTGCCAGCAGTTACGCCGTCGGTCTGAGCTCCTACAATGAGCAGTTCTTC | CASSYAVGLSSYNEQFF
TRBD1 | TRBJ1-6 | . | TRBV11-2 | TGTGCCAGCAGCTCACGCGGGACAGACCTTTCCTCACCCCTCCACTTT | CASSSRGTDLSSPLHF
. | TRBJ1-1 | . | TRBV29-1 | TGCAGCGTTGTTGGGCAGGGAAGGATGACTGAAGCTTTCTTT | CSVVGQGRMTEAFF
TRBD2 | TRBJ2-7 | once | TRBV7-9 | TGTGCCAGCAGCTTAGCCAGCGGGGAAACAACCTACGAGCAGTACTTC | CASSLASGETTYEQYF
TRBD1 | TRBJ1-6 | . | TRBV5-1 | TGCGCCAGCAGCCGGGACAGCTCCTATAATTCACCCCTCCACTTT | CASSRDSSYNSPLHF
. | TRBJ2-3 | few | TRBV11-2 | TGTGCCAGCAGCCCAGCAGATACGCAGTATTTT | CASSPADTQYF
TRBD1 | TRBJ2-2 | . | TRBV15 | TGTGCCACCAGCAGGACAGGGGGCAACACCGGGGAGCTGTTTTTT | CATSRTGGNTGELFF
TRBD1 | TRBJ2-5 | . | TRBV5-6 | TGTGCCAGCAGCTTTGGGACAGGGGGAACCGAGACCCAGTACTTC | CASSFGTGGTETQYF
TRBD1 | TRBJ1-2 | . | TRBV6-4 | TGTGCCAGCAGTCCGGAGCGGCAGGGGGGCGGCTACACCTTC | CASSPERQGGGYTF
. | TRBJ2-7 | . | TRBV5-1 | TGCGCCAGCAGTTGGGAGTCCTACGAGCAGTACTTC | CASSWESYEQYF
TRBD1 | TRBJ1-1 | . | TRBV7-3 | TGTGCCAGCAGCACCCGCCGGGACAGGGATGAAGCTTTCTTT | CASSTRRDRDEAFF
TRBD1 | TRBJ1-2 | . | TRBV30 | TGTGCCTGGAGTAAGGACAGGCTCGGATATGGCTACACCTTC | CAWSKDRLGYGYTF
TRBD1 | TRBJ1-2 | . | TRBV10-3 | TGTGCCATCACAACACAGGGGGACTATGGCTACACCTTC | CAITTQGDYGYTF
. | TRBJ1-3 | . | TRBV10-3 | TGTGCCATGCACCCAGGGGAACCTGGAAACACCATATATTTT | CAMHPGEPGNTIYF
TRBD1 | TRBJ2-6 | . | TRBV24-1 | TGTGCCACCAGTGATGGGACAGGCCCCCTTGGGGCCAACGTCCTGACTTTC | CATSDGTGPLGANVLTF